This passage covers 8 T cell receptor beta chains from one sample sequenced in a study of T cell repertoires in cytomegalovirus infection. TCRdb called the reads again in MiXCR, with one record for every CDR3 protein. In the table there are approximately 750,000 distinct CDR3 sequences, less than 40% of which are singletons. The sample was PBMCs. The source of these receptors is a human donor in good health (CMV status not recorded). Some clones in this sample may be carry-over from other donors' samples.

This clonotype appeared a few times. The chain recombines TRBV29-1 with TRBJ2-5; TRBD1 or TRBD2 may be the D gene (6 bases each). V was cut by 3 bases and J by 5 bases, with 10 bases left in between. Germline CDR1 is SQVTM and CDR2 is ANQGSEA. This CDR3 has 12 residues. The CDR3 DNA is TGCAGCGTTGAGGGGGCGGGGGAGACCCAGTACTTC. Translated, it gives CSVEGAGETQYF.

The chain carries TRBV12-3 or TRBV12-4 and TRBJ1-3; D perhaps matches TRBD1 (6 bases). V was clipped by 5 bases and J by 4 bases, with 15 bases between them. CDR3 length: 15 amino acids. The CDR3 region has the DNA TGTGCCAGCAGTCGGGCCGCCGGGACAGGAAACACCATATATTTT. Encoded protein: CASSRAAGTGNTIYF.

The chain joins TRBV19 to TRBJ1-1; D is uncertain. Trimming removed 2 bases at V and 6 bases at J, with 16 bases between. CDR3 length: 15 residues. Germline loops: CDR1 LNHDA, CDR2 SQIVND (reference sequence). This CDR3 is CASSIRGPPSSEAFF. The CDR3 DNA follows: TGTGCCAGTAGTATACGTGGACCCCCAAGCTCTGAAGCTTTCTTT.

This chain uses TRBV7-2 with TRBJ2-2; D unresolved. The CDR3 consists of 10 residues. Germline CDR1 is SGHTA and CDR2 is FQGNSA. Trimming cost V 6 bases and J 6 bases, with 2 bases left between them. The CDR3, as DNA: TGTGCCAGCAGGGCCGGGGAGCTGTTTTTT. This sequence encodes CASRAGELFF.

This chain uses TRBV25-1 with TRBJ2-1, with D tentatively TRBD2 (7 bases). CDR3 length: 16 residues. V shed 0 bases and J shed 7 bases, with 16 bases lying between them. Germline lookup yields CDR1 MGHDK and CDR2 SYGVNS. The CDR3 region is CASSEYPQGRGNEQFF. As DNA, the CDR3 is TGTGCCAGCAGTGAATATCCGCAGGGGAGGGGGAATGAGCAGTTCTTC.

The chain employs TRBV15 and TRBJ1-2; D may be TRBD1 (5 bases). The CDR3 has 15 residues. The V end lost 3 bases, the J end lost 3 bases, and 14 bases lay between the germline ends. Germline loops: CDR1 LNHNV, CDR2 YYDKDF (reference sequence). CDR3 bases: TGTGCCACCAGCAGGGGCAGGGTTGCGGACTATGGCTACACCTTC. Translated, it gives CATSRGRVADYGYTF.

This clonotype was seen ten or more times. This rearrangement joins TRBV28 to TRBJ2-3, with TRBD2 matching 9 bases. The CDR3 has 15 residues. V was pared by 5 bases and J by 4 bases, with 7 bases of the junction left unmatched. Germline V lookup: CDR1 MDHEN, CDR2 SYDVKM. The CDR3 DNA reads TGTGCCAGCAGTCCGATGGGACTAGCTTCAGATACGCAGTATTTT. Translating it yields CASSPMGLASDTQYF. The whole variable domain, filled in from reference TRBV28 and TRBJ2-3, reads DVKVTQSSRYLVKRTGEKVFLECVQDMDHENMFWYRQDPGLGLRLIYFSYDVKMKEKGDIPEGYSVSREKKERFSLILESASTNQTSMYLCASSPMGLASDTQYFGPGTRLTVL.

The rearrangement links TRBV7-6 to TRBJ1-2; 7 bases align to TRBD1. Trimming cost V 5 bases and J 7 bases; bases outside gene matches: 13. The germline V gene encodes CDR1 SGHVS and CDR2 FNYEAQ. The CDR3 runs 15 residues. CDR3 region: CASSVTTGDFGGYTF. As DNA, the CDR3 is TGTGCCAGCAGCGTTACTACAGGGGACTTTGGTGGCTACACCTTC.